This TCR beta chain was identified in a study of cytomegalovirus exposure and HLA in healthy donors. Findings of the study overall: As was reported, the classifier diagnosed cytomegalovirus status with high specificity and sensitivity.

In its sample, this clone was seen a few times. Its antigen is unidentified. The CDR3 extends over 14 amino acids. Trimming took 5 bases from V and 1 from J, leaving 10 bases between them. Germline V gene data show CDR1 as SGHDT and CDR2 as YYEEEE. Method: immunoSEQ multiplex PCR; TCRdb's copy keeps in-frame clones and lacks some. The sample gives 150,000 to 250,000 clones, about 81% of which show up once; roughly 1.2% is in the top ten. From the roughly 120-subject validation cohort, which was separate from the roughly 690-subject first cohort, the donors were drawn. This clonotype originated in a woman aged 25 to 45 in good health and CMV-seronegative. The rearrangement links TRBV5-6 to TRBJ1-5; D remains unclear. Sequencing used PBMCs. This CDR3 reads CASSYARSNQPQHF. The CDR3 DNA reads TGTGCCAGCAGTTACGCCAGGAGCAATCAGCCCCAGCATTTT.